The entry below describes one TCR beta chain. The CDR3 is made up of 16 amino acids. The V gene lost 8 bases and the J gene lost 5 bases, with 22 bases spanning the gap. Germline V lookup: CDR1 MDHEN, CDR2 SYDVKM. The sample comes from a study of cytomegalovirus exposure and HLA in healthy donors. As for the study in general: Early released data comprised 75 million to 100 million unique TCRs from HLA-typed donors.

Amplification used 60 Vbeta primers and 13 Jbeta primers. Measured with immunoSEQ multiplex PCR; TCRdb has only the in-frame clones, and not every one. The sample lists roughly 200,000 clones, 77% occurring once. The sample taken for sequencing was PBMCs. This TCR was sampled from a woman aged 55-75 years in good health and CMV-seropositive. The chain is built from TRBV28 and TRBJ2-1; the D gene is possibly TRBD2 (5 bases). Here the CDR3 reads CASVTAEDLLNNEQFF. CDR3 sequence (DNA): TGTGCCAGCGTAACCGCCGAGGACTTACTAAACAATGAGCAGTTCTTC.